The 28 T cell receptor beta chains below were found in one sample sequenced in a study of blood T cell repertoires in COVID-19. Clones were read by immunoSEQ multiplex PCR, and TCRdb kept only the in-frame ones, dropping some. The data hold a few hundred thousand clones, with 65% to 90% observed a single time. Sequencing input: peripheral blood. These receptor sequences come from a woman aged 50 to 60 with acute or convalescent COVID-19.

The chain combines TRBV5-6 with TRBJ1-2; the match to TRBD1 covers 7 bases. Losses at the gene ends were 2 bases for V and 7 bases for J; bases not matched to a gene: 8. Germline loops: CDR1 SGHDT, CDR2 YYEEEE. The CDR3 is 14 amino acids. The CDR3 sequence is CASSLTGDPFGYTF. In DNA, the CDR3 is TGTGCCAGCAGCTTAACAGGGGATCCTTTTGGCTACACCTTC.

This sequence joins TRBV6-1 and TRBJ2-7; TRBD1 is a possible D gene (5 bases). V gave up 2 bases and J gave up 6 bases, with 17 bases separating them. CDR3 length equals 15 residues. CDR1 and CDR2 (germline): MNHNS, SASEGT. The CDR3 bases are TGTGCCAGCAGTGAAAAATGGGCCAGGGCGACCGAGCAGTACTTC. Translation gives CASSEKWARATEQYF.

Regarding this clone: Distinct nucleotide sequences in the sample also encode this CDR3. The chain is built from TRBV15 and TRBJ1-4; TRBD1 matches 11 bases. CDR3 size: 14 residues. Germline loops: CDR1 LNHNV, CDR2 YYDKDF (reference sequence). The V segment lost 3 bases and the J segment 8 bases; nucleotides outside the gene matches: 2. CDR3 protein: CATSRDRGREKLFF. The CDR3 bases are TGTGCCACCAGCAGGGACAGGGGGCGAGAAAAACTGTTTTTT.

The chain links TRBV30 to TRBJ2-1; D ambiguous. The germline CDR1 and CDR2 sequences are GTSNPN and SVGIG (reference sequence). V was shortened by 0 bases and J by 9 bases, with 21 bases between the two germline ends. The CDR3 length is 16 residues. The CDR3 nucleotides read TGTGCCTGGAGTGTAACGGGTTCTACCTTACTCCGTGAGCAGTTCTTC. Its translation: CAWSVTGSTLLREQFF.

The V gene is TRBV18, the J gene TRBJ1-5; D ambiguous. Germline V gene sequence: CDR1 KGHSH, CDR2 LQKENI. V was shortened by 3 bases and J by 0 bases, with 12 bases between the two germline ends. The CDR3 consists of 16 residues. Here the CDR3 reads CASSPGDAYSNQPQHF. The CDR3 bases are TGTGCCAGCTCACCTGGAGACGCGTATAGCAATCAGCCCCAGCATTTT.

The genes are TRBV18 and TRBJ2-7, with 7 positions matching TRBD2. The V gene end was trimmed by 5 bases and the J gene end by 2 bases; junction bases not matched to a gene: 6. This CDR3 spans 14 amino acids. The germline CDR1 and CDR2 sequences are KGHSH and LQKENI. The CDR3 spells CASSSSGLTYEQYF. The CDR3 nucleotides read TGTGCCAGCTCAAGTAGCGGGCTAACCTACGAGCAGTACTTC.

V gene TRBV30 combines with J gene TRBJ2-2; 9 bases fit TRBD2. The CDR3 covers 17 residues. V lost 2 bases and J lost 0; bases outside the gene matches: 7. Germline CDR1 is GTSNPN and CDR2 is SVGIG (reference sequence). The CDR3 bases are TGTGCCTGGAGTCATTATAGGACTAGCGCGAACACCGGGGAGCTGTTTTTT. Amino acids: CAWSHYRTSANTGELFF.

V usage is TRBV3-1 (or the pseudogene TRBV3-2) and J usage is TRBJ2-2; 10 positions agree with TRBD2. V trimming: 1 base; J trimming: 7 bases; junction bases outside the gene matches: 6. The CDR3 is 16 amino acids. Germline CDR1 LGHDT, CDR2 YNNKEL (reference sequence). CDR3: CASSQGLAGVSGELFF. The CDR3 bases are TGTGCCAGCAGCCAAGGGCTAGCGGGAGTGAGCGGGGAGCTGTTTTTT.

This chain links TRBV5-1 with TRBJ2-1, with TRBD2 matching over 10 bases. V lost 3 bases and J lost 5; bases outside the gene matches: 8. Germline lookup yields CDR1 SGHRS and CDR2 YFSETQ. CDR3 size: 16 residues. For the CDR3, the DNA is TGCGCCAGCAGCTGGGATCTAGCGGGAGAGGACAATGAGCAGTTCTTC. Protein: CASSWDLAGEDNEQFF.

The V and J genes are TRBV5-1 and TRBJ2-3; 8 nucleotides agree with TRBD1. The length of the CDR3 is 16 residues. Germline CDR1 SGHRS, CDR2 YFSETQ. Unmatched junction bases numbered 12, after V lost 4 bases and J lost 5 bases. The CDR3 DNA reads TGCGCCAGCAGCCCGCCGACAGGGGCCAAGGGAGATACGCAGTATTTT. Protein product: CASSPPTGAKGDTQYF.

The CDR3 DNA reads TGTGCCAGCAGCTTCCGACAGAACAATGAGCAGTTCTTC. Amino acid sequence: CASSFRQNNEQFF. The V and J genes are TRBV11-3 and TRBJ2-1; TRBD1 might be the D (5 bases). V was pared by 3 bases and J by 5 bases, with 8 bases between. The CDR3 is 13 residues long. Germline V lookup: CDR1 SGHNT, CDR2 YENEEA.

CDR3: CASSLWESRTDTQYF. Here the CDR3 DNA reads TGTGCCAGCAGTTTATGGGAGAGTCGCACAGATACGCAGTATTTT. This chain connects TRBV27 to TRBJ2-3; weak D call: TRBD2 (5 bases). Germline V gives CDR1 MNHEY, CDR2 SMNVEV (reference sequence). The length of the CDR3 is 15 residues. The V end was cut by 1 base, the J end by 1 base, with 9 bases between.

This clone was counted a few times. The V and J genes are TRBV18 and TRBJ2-6; 7 nucleotides agree with TRBD1. This CDR3 has 16 amino acids. Germline assignment: CDR1 KGHSH and CDR2 LQKENI. V shed 3 bases, J shed 4 bases, and the junction held 6 bases outside the gene matches. The CDR3 loop is CASSPVGGSGANVLTF. The CDR3 coding sequence is TGTGCCAGCTCACCGGTAGGGGGCTCAGGGGCCAACGTCCTGACTTTC.

This clone was counted only a few times. The chain combines TRBV10-1 with TRBJ1-2, with TRBD1 matching 7 bases. V dropped 1 base and J dropped 6; count of bases not matched to a gene: 14. Germline assignment: CDR1 WNHNN and CDR2 SYGVQD (reference sequence). There are 17 residues in the CDR3. The CDR3 reads CASSEYRGRGGLNGYTF. The CDR3 DNA reads TGCGCCAGCAGTGAGTATAGAGGGAGAGGGGGCCTCAATGGCTACACCTTC.

The chain carries TRBV5-6 and TRBJ1-1, with 9 bases identical to TRBD1. Germline V gene data show CDR1 as SGHDT and CDR2 as YYEEEE. The CDR3 consists of 15 residues. The V segment lost 0 bases and the J segment 6 bases; nucleotides outside the gene matches: 6. This chain's CDR3 is CASSLVDRGVPEAFF. The CDR3 bases are TGTGCCAGCAGCTTGGTTGACAGGGGGGTACCTGAAGCTTTCTTT.

The rearrangement links TRBV4-1 to TRBJ1-1; TRBD1 aligns across 10 bases. The V and J ends lost 0 bases and 3 bases, in that order; junction bases with no gene match: 10. The CDR3 runs 18 residues. The germline V gene has CDR1 MGHRA and CDR2 YSYEKL. CDR3 protein: CASSQEMGQGTWDTEAFF. CDR3 nucleotides: TGCGCCAGCAGCCAAGAAATGGGACAGGGGACATGGGACACTGAAGCTTTCTTT.

About this clone: The same CDR3 arises from other DNA sequences in this sample as well. The CDR3 spells CASSGGTGYEQYF. CDR3 DNA: TGTGCCAGCAGTGGAGGGACAGGCTACGAGCAGTACTTC. V and J are TRBV9 and TRBJ2-7, with 8 bases matching TRBD1. CDR1 and CDR2 (germline): SGDLS, YYNGEE. The CDR3 has 13 amino acids. The J segment lost 3 bases and the V segment lost 5 bases, leaving 4 bases of the junction unmatched. The full variable domain, rest sourced from reference TRBV9 and TRBJ2-7, is DSGVTQTPKHLITATGQRVTLRCSPRSGDLSVYWYQQSLDQGLQFLIQYYNGEERAKGNILERFSAQQFPDLHSELNLSSLELGDSALYFCASSGGTGYEQYFGPGTRLTVT.

The chain uses TRBV6-5 and TRBJ1-1; D remains ambiguous. Trimming removed 4 bases from V and 11 bases from J, with 11 bases in between. CDR3 length equals 11 residues. CDR1 is MNHEY and CDR2 is SVGAGI in the germline V gene. CDR3 in amino acids: CASSSGLKAFF. DNA for the CDR3: TGTGCCAGCAGTTCCGGTCTGAAGGCTTTCTTT.

The J gene is TRBJ1-4, the V gene TRBV7-8; D is undetermined. The V gene's germline CDR1 is SGHVS and CDR2 FQNEAQ. V was trimmed by 2 bases and J by 0 bases, leaving 13 bases between them. The CDR3 loop spans 17 amino acids. The CDR3 bases are TGTGCCAGCAGCTTACGGAGCGCGGTTGCAACTAATGAAAAACTGTTTTTT. This sequence encodes CASSLRSAVATNEKLFF.

The chain carries TRBV10-1 and TRBJ2-4; D gene unclear. CDR1 is WNHNN, CDR2 SYGVQD, per germline (reference sequence). Trimming removed 0 bases from V and 13 bases from J, with 16 bases in between. The CDR3 totals 14 residues. CDR3 sequence (DNA): TGCGCCAGCAGTGAGTCGGGCCCGAAGAAATTGCAGTACTTC. This codes for CASSESGPKKLQYF.

The chain joins TRBV7-6 to TRBJ2-2, with TRBD2 identical over 7 bases. The CDR3 consists of 15 residues. After removal of 1 base from V and 6 bases from J, the junction contained 5 bases not matched to a gene. CDR1 and CDR2 from the germline V gene are SGHVS and FNYEAQ. The CDR3 spells CASSLEVGGAGELFF. For the CDR3, the DNA is TGTGCCAGCAGCTTAGAGGTTGGGGGGGCCGGGGAGCTGTTTTTT.

A few counts support this clone. This chain connects TRBV10-1 to TRBJ2-3, with D tentatively TRBD2 (6 bases). Germline loops: CDR1 WNHNN, CDR2 SYGVQD (reference sequence). V dropped 0 bases and J dropped 1 base, with 11 bases sitting between them. The length of the CDR3 is 16 residues. This chain's CDR3 is CASSESEGPGTDTQYF. The CDR3 nucleotides are TGCGCCAGCAGTGAGTCGGAGGGGCCTGGCACAGATACGCAGTATTTT.

The rearrangement joins TRBV7-8 to TRBJ2-7; TRBD1 matches 7 bases. Germline V lookup: CDR1 SGHVS, CDR2 FQNEAQ. This CDR3 has 14 amino acids. J lost 5 bases, V lost 5 bases, and 9 bases had no gene match. CDR3 sequence: CASSKTTGKNEQYF. In DNA, the CDR3 is TGTGCCAGCAGCAAAACGACAGGGAAGAACGAGCAGTACTTC.

This chain connects TRBV5-5 to TRBJ1-4, with D uncertain. V lost 0 bases and J lost 4, with 7 bases in between. Germline V gene sequence: CDR1 SGHKS, CDR2 YYEKEE (reference sequence). This CDR3 contains 14 residues. The CDR3 protein is CASSLAGGNEKLFF. DNA of the CDR3: TGTGCCAGCAGCTTGGCGGGTGGTAATGAAAAACTGTTTTTT.

This clone was counted between two and nine times. The chain is built from TRBV30 and TRBJ2-3; 7 nucleotides align to TRBD1. The CDR3 loop spans 12 amino acids. V dropped 1 base and J dropped 7; count of bases not matched to a gene: 2. Germline V lookup: CDR1 GTSNPN, CDR2 SVGIG (reference sequence). CDR3 in amino acids: CAWSGGQYTQYF. DNA of the CDR3: TGTGCCTGGAGTGGGGGACAGTATACGCAGTATTTT.

The chain joins TRBV5-8 to TRBJ2-5; 9 nucleotides agree with TRBD2. Germline V gene lookup returns CDR1 SGHTS and CDR2 YDEGEE. This CDR3 contains 14 residues. J gave up 4 bases and V 4 bases, and 5 bases lay outside the gene matches. The CDR3 bases are TGTGCCAGCAGCCCTAGCGGGGTTAGAGAGACCCAGTACTTC. Its protein product is CASSPSGVRETQYF.

This chain connects TRBV18 to TRBJ2-2, with D possibly TRBD2 on 5 matching bases. Germline-derived CDR1 and CDR2 are KGHSH and LQKENI. The germline V and J ends were trimmed by 4 bases and 5 bases, with 5 bases remaining between them. The CDR3 extends over 12 amino acids. CDR3 sequence (DNA): TGTGCCAGCTCACGGGAGACCGGGGAGCTGTTTTTT. Translation gives CASSRETGELFF. The entire variable domain, with the rest obtained from reference TRBV18 and TRBJ2-2, is as follows: NAGVMQNPRHLVRRRGQEARLRCSPMKGHSHVYWYRQLPEEGLKFMVYLQKENIIDESGMPKERFSAEFPKEGPSILRIQQVVRGDSAAYFCASSRETGELFFGEGSRLTVL.

The rearrangement links TRBV4-1 to TRBJ1-1; the D is unclear. V was pared by 2 bases and J by 1 base, with 8 bases between. Germline V CDR1 and CDR2: MGHRA, YSYEKL. The CDR3 consists of 14 residues. The CDR3 DNA reads as TGCGCCAGCAGCCAAAGAGAGCGGAACACTGAAGCTTTCTTT. This gives the protein CASSQRERNTEAFF.